This T cell receptor beta chain comes out of a study of shared T cell receptors in the human thymus. Trimming stripped 1 base from V and 2 bases from J, with 15 bases between. CDR1 and CDR2 from the germline V gene are SEHNR and FQNEAQ (reference sequence). The CDR3 sequence is 16 residues long. Produced via immunoSEQ multiplex PCR; TCRdb's table is partial and in-frame only. There are hundreds of thousands of clones in the sample; 80% to 90% occur only once, and about 0.0098% lies in the top ten. The sample was also reused in another study, on human thymus T cells.

The rearrangement links TRBV7-9 to TRBJ2-7; D perhaps matches TRBD1 (5 bases). The material sequenced was thymocytes. This sequence originates from a girl less than two years old with a congenital heart defect. DNA for the CDR3: TGTGCCAGCAGCTTAGTCTTAACAGGTCCGGCCTACGAGCAGTACTTC. Translating it yields CASSLVLTGPAYEQYF.